Listed here are 8 T cell receptor beta chains from one sample, sequenced in a study of T cells in Graves' hyperthyroidism and ophthalmopathy. The TCR beta CDR3 regions underwent amplification using RNA transcripts as the source. HTBI primers drove first-round RT-PCR of the TCR CDR3. TCRdb used MiXCR to reprocess the multiplex PCR reads, holding one entry per CDR3 protein. This table holds about 480,000 distinct CDR3 sequences, around a quarter found once. Sequenced material: blood. These receptor sequences come from a woman aged 25 to 39 with Graves' ophthalmopathy.

A single count supports this clonotype. J is TRBJ2-2 and V is TRBV12-3 or TRBV12-4, with D possibly TRBD1 on 6 matching bases. Trimming left V 10 bases short and J 5 bases short, with 20 bases between. The CDR3 totals 15 residues. The CDR3 protein is CATSVWGRATGELFF. The CDR3 DNA reads TGTGCCACCTCTGTTTGGGGGCGGGCGACCGGGGAGCTGTTTTTT.

With regard to this clonotype: It is likely a read error, because the conserved phenylalanine at the end of the CDR3 is missing. The rearrangement uses TRBV19 and TRBJ1-5, with 8 bases lining up with TRBD1. This CDR3 spans 16 amino acids. The J segment lost 2 bases and the V segment lost 4 bases, leaving 7 bases of the junction unmatched. CDR1 is LNHDA, CDR2 SQIVND, per germline (reference sequence). CDR3 sequence: CASSTQGASRNQPQHV. Written as DNA, the CDR3 is TGTGCCAGTAGTACGCAGGGGGCGTCTCGCAATCAGCCCCAGCATGTC.

This clonotype was counted between two and nine times. The rearrangement links TRBV20-1 to TRBJ1-1, with TRBD1 matching 8 bases. Germline values: CDR1 DFQATT, CDR2 SNEGSKA (reference sequence). V trimming: 2 bases; J trimming: 7 bases; junction bases outside the gene matches: 6. This CDR3 is 13 amino acids long. This CDR3 reads CSARRTGKDEAFF. Here the CDR3 DNA reads TGCAGTGCTAGACGGACAGGGAAAGATGAAGCTTTCTTT.

At least ten counts were recorded for this clonotype. The V gene is TRBV2, the J gene TRBJ1-2, with D perhaps matching TRBD1 (5 bases). This CDR3 spans 13 amino acids. Germline V gene lookup returns CDR1 SNHLY and CDR2 FYNNEI. V was shortened by 6 bases and J by 2 bases, with 10 bases between the two germline ends. CDR3 DNA: TGTGCCAGCAGGGGGGACGGCAACTATGGCTACACCTTC. Amino acid sequence: CASRGDGNYGYTF. The variable domain in full, completed from reference TRBV2 and TRBJ1-2, reads EPEVTQTPSHQVTQMGQEVILRCVPISNHLYFYWYRQILGQKVEFLVSFYNNEISEKSEIFDDQFSVERPDGSNFTLKIRSTKLEDSAMYFCASRGDGNYGYTFGSGTRLTVV.

This clonotype was counted between two and nine times. The rearrangement joins TRBV2 to TRBJ2-7, with D unclear. Trimming removed 4 bases at V and 3 bases at J, with 13 bases between. The CDR3 spans 14 residues. CDR1 and CDR2 (germline): SNHLY, FYNNEI. The CDR3 loop reads CASSANREGYEQYV. The CDR3, as DNA: TGTGCCAGCAGTGCTAATAGGGAAGGCTACGAGCAGTACGTC.

This clonotype was seen ten or more times. The chain carries TRBV2 and TRBJ2-4; TRBD1 matches at 7 bases. Germline CDR1 and CDR2: SNHLY and FYNNEI. The CDR3 spans 14 residues. With 6 bases clipped from V and 2 bases from J, the junction kept 4 bases outside the gene matches. Here the CDR3 reads CASREQGSKNIQYF. CDR3 sequence (DNA): TGTGCCAGCAGGGAACAGGGGTCCAAAAACATTCAGTACTTC.

The table lists this clonotype with a count of one. This chain links TRBV27 with TRBJ1-2; D uncertain. Trimming removed 6 bases from V and 4 bases from J, with 21 bases in between. Germline V gives CDR1 MNHEY, CDR2 SMNVEV (reference sequence). The CDR3 spans 16 residues. As DNA, the CDR3 is TGTGCCAGCAGCCCCGGGCGGCTCCGGTCAAGCTATGGCTACACCTTC. It translates to CASSPGRLRSSYGYTF.

This clonotype was recorded a few times. This chain uses TRBV7-3 with TRBJ1-5; D is unresolved. Trimming left V 2 bases short and J 6 bases short, with 8 bases between. Germline V gene lookup returns CDR1 SGHTA and CDR2 FQGTGA. The CDR3 runs 13 residues. CDR3 in DNA: TGTGCCAGCAGCTTATACGAGGGTCAGCCCCAGCATTTT. It yields the protein CASSLYEGQPQHF.